Following are 10 T cell receptor beta chains from one sample sequenced in a study of cytotoxic CD8 clonotypes in ibrutinib-treated CLL. Clones were sequenced by immunoSEQ multiplex PCR, and TCRdb holds only the in-frame ones, with some missing. In the table there are about 310,000 clones, 70% to 80% of which are singletons. The sample was PBMCs, taken before ibrutinib treatment. Every receptor here comes from a human donor with chronic lymphocytic leukemia.

The V gene is TRBV25-1, the J gene TRBJ2-7; the match to TRBD2 covers 13 bases. V lost 2 bases to trimming and J lost 3 bases; unmatched junction nucleotides: 4. CDR1 and CDR2 (germline): MGHDK, SYGVNS. The CDR3 is 16 residues long. In DNA form, the CDR3 reads TGTGCCAGCAGTGAACCCCGGACTAGCGGGAGCTACGAGCAGTACTTC. Translating it yields CASSEPRTSGSYEQYF.

The chain uses TRBV30 and TRBJ2-7; the match to TRBD2 covers 9 bases. The V segment lost 1 base and the J segment 5 bases; nucleotides outside the gene matches: 12. Germline CDR1 GTSNPN, CDR2 SVGIG (reference sequence). The CDR3 is 16 residues long. CDR3 protein: CAWSEQGSGRGNEQYF. The DNA of the CDR3 is TGTGCCTGGAGTGAACAGGGTAGCGGGAGAGGAAACGAGCAGTACTTC.

This clone was observed a handful of times. The rearrangement joins TRBV5-1 to TRBJ2-4, with 13 positions matching TRBD2. CDR3 length: 16 amino acids. V shed 4 bases and J 1 base; nucleotides not matched to a gene: 2. Looked up from germline, CDR1 is SGHRS and CDR2 is YFSETQ. The CDR3 DNA reads as TGCGCCAGCAGCCCGGGACTAGCGGGGGCCAAAAACATTCAGTACTTC. This sequence encodes CASSPGLAGAKNIQYF.

This chain uses TRBV6-5 with TRBJ2-7; D perhaps matches TRBD2 (6 bases). Germline V lookup: CDR1 MNHEY, CDR2 SVGAGI. The CDR3 extends over 16 amino acids. Trimming cost V 4 bases and J 4 bases, with 20 bases left between them. The DNA of the CDR3 is TGTGCCAGCAGTTTATCCGGGACTCCAAGACCTTACGAGCAGTACTTC. Translation gives CASSLSGTPRPYEQYF.

CDR3 in amino acids: CASSFPGGGYTF. CDR3 nucleotide sequence: TGTGCCAGCAGCTTCCCGGGGGGCGGCTACACCTTC. V usage is TRBV7-3 and J usage is TRBJ1-2, with D possibly TRBD1 on 6 matching bases. CDR1 SGHTA and CDR2 FQGTGA come from the germline V gene. The length of the CDR3 is 12 residues. Trimming stripped 3 bases from V and 8 bases from J, with 10 bases between.

The chain combines TRBV5-5 with TRBJ2-3; D may be TRBD1 (6 bases). Trimming stripped 4 bases from V and 3 bases from J, with 18 bases between. The CDR3 spans 16 residues. Looked up from germline, CDR1 is SGHKS and CDR2 is YYEKEE (reference sequence). The CDR3 protein is CASSKEQGPLTDTQYF. CDR3 nucleotides: TGTGCCAGCAGCAAGGAACAGGGCCCCCTAACAGATACGCAGTATTTT.

V is TRBV4-2 and J is TRBJ2-7; TRBD1 matches at 7 bases. There are 13 residues in the CDR3. Trimming at V came to 10 bases and at J to 2 bases, leaving 8 bases not matched to a gene. Germline V CDR1 and CDR2: LGHNA, YNFKEQ. CDR3 DNA sequence: TGTGCCACGTCTGGGACAGCTACCTACGAGCAGTACTTC. Its translation: CATSGTATYEQYF.

The gene calls are TRBV28 and TRBJ1-1; 9 bases line up with TRBD1. CDR3 length: 13 residues. Germline CDR1 is MDHEN and CDR2 is SYDVKM. V lost 5 bases to trimming and J lost 5 bases; unmatched junction nucleotides: 3. As DNA, the CDR3 is TGTGCCAGCAGTCGGGACAGGGCTACTGAAGCTTTCTTT. It specifies CASSRDRATEAFF.

The gene calls are TRBV5-6 and TRBJ1-2; 8 bases are shared with TRBD1. The V and J ends lost 4 bases and 4 bases, in that order; junction bases with no gene match: 3. Germline loops: CDR1 SGHDT, CDR2 YYEEEE. The CDR3 is made up of 13 amino acids. As DNA, the CDR3 is TGTGCCAGCAGCAAGGACAGGGCCTATGGCTACACCTTC. Protein: CASSKDRAYGYTF.

The V call is TRBV29-1, the J call TRBJ2-1; a weak D match, TRBD2 (5 bases). Trimming left V 4 bases short and J 4 bases short, with 20 bases between. CDR3 length equals 16 residues. Per germline, CDR1 SQVTM and CDR2 ANQGSEA. CDR3 protein: CSVGNLRRAEYNEQFF. The CDR3 coding sequence is TGCAGCGTTGGTAATCTTAGGCGGGCAGAATACAATGAGCAGTTCTTC.